The present TCR beta chain was sequenced within a study of long-term antiretroviral therapy in people with HIV. There was at least one pre-ART PBMC sample for each donor, plus at least two post-ART PBMC samples. The CDR3 contains 14 residues. Trimming removed 3 bases from V and 3 bases from J, with 11 bases in between. Germline V lookup: CDR1 SGHAT, CDR2 FQNNGV. On this clone: What it binds is unknown.

Study-level results: Repertoires looked antigen-experienced, with only a slight naive shift after ART. Dominant in the repertoire at all time points were clones expanded before ART. Collection of the blood took place between the mid-2000s and the late 2010s. The ART regimens in use then may have been less effective than current ones.

At survey level, the immunoSEQ assay was run in its v3.0 version. Libraries were prepared by immunoSEQ multiplex PCR; TCRdb keeps only in-frame clonotypes and omits some of them. Among approximately 31,000 clones listed, more than 95% were seen once. The source was unsorted PBMCs, collected 6.9 years after starting antiretroviral therapy. J is TRBJ1-2 and V is TRBV11-2; D remains ambiguous. This TCR was recovered from a man aged 25 to 40 with HIV. CDR3 coding DNA: TGTGCCAGCAGCTTCGGGGTTGTGGACTATGGCTACACCTTC. Its protein is CASSFGVVDYGYTF.